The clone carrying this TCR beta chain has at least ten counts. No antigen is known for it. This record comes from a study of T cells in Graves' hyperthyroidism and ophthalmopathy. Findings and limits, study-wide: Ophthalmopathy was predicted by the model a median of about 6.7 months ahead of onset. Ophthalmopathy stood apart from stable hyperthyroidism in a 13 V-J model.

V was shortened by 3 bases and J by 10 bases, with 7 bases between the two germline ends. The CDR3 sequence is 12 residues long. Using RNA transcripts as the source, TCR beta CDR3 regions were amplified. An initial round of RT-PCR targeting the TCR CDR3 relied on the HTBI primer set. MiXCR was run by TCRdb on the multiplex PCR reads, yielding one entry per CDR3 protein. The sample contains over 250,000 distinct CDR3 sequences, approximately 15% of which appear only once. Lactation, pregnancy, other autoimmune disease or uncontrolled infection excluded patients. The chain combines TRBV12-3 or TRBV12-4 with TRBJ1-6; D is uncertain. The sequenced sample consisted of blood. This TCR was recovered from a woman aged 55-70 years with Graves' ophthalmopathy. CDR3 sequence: CASSFSRSPLHF. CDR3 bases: TGTGCCAGCAGTTTCTCGAGATCACCCCTCCACTTT.